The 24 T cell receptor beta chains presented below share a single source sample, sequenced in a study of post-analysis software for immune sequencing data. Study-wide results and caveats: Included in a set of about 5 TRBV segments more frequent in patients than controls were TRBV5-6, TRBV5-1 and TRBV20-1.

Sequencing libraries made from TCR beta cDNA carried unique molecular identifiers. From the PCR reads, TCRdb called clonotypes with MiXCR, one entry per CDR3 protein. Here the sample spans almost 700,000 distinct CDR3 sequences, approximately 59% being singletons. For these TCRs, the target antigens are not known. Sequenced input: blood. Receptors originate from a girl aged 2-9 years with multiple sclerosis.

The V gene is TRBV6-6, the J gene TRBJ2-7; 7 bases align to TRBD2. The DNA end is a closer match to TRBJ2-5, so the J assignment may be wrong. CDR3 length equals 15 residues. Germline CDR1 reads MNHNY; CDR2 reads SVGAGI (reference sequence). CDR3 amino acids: CASSKPGGSWETQYF. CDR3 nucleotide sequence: TGTGCCAGCAGTAAACCGGGGGGATCGTGGGAGACCCAGTACTTC.

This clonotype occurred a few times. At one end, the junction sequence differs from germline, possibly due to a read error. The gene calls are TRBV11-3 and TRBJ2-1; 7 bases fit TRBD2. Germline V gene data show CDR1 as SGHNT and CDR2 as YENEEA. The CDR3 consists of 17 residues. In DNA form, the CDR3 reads TGTACCAGCAGCTTAGATACCGGGGGAGGGCCGGAGGGTGAGCAGTTCTTC. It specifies CTSSLDTGGGPEGEQFF. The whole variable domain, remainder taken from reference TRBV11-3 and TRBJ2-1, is EAGVVQSPRYKIIEKKQPVAFWCNPISGHNTLYWYLQNLGQGPELLIRYENEEAVDDSQLPKDRFSAERLKGVDSTLKIQPAELGDSAVYLCTSSLDTGGGPEGEQFFGPGTRLTVL.

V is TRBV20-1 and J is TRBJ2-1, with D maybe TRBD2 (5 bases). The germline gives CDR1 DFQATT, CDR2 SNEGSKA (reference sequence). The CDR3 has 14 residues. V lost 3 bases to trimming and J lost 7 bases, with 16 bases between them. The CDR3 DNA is TGCAGTGCTAGGGGAGACTCGACCGCTAATGAGCAGTTCTTC. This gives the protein CSARGDSTANEQFF.

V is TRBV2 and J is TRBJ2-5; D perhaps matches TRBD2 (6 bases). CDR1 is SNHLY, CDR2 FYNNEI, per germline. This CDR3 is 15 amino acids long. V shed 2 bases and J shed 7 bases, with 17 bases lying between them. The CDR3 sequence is CASSENPGTGGTQYF. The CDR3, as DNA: TGTGCCAGCAGTGAAAATCCGGGCACCGGGGGGACCCAGTACTTC.

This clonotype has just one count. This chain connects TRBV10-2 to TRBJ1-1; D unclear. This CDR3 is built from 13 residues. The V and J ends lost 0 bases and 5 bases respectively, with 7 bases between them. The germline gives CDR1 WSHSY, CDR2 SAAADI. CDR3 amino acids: CASSESAGTEAFF. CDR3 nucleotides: TGCGCCAGCAGTGAGTCCGCCGGGACTGAAGCTTTCTTT.

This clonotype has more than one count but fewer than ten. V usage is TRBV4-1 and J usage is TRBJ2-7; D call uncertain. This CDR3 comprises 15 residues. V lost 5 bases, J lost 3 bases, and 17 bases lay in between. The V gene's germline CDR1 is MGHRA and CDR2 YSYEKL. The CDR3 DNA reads TGCGCCAGCAGCACCGCATGGTCGGCAAACTACGAGCAGTACTTC. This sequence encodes CASSTAWSANYEQYF.

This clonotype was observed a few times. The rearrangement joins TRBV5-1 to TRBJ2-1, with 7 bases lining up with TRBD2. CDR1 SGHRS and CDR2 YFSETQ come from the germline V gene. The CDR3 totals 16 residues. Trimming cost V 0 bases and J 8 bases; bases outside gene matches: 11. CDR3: CASSLGLAGALDEQFF. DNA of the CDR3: TGCGCCAGCAGCTTGGGGCTTGCGGGAGCACTAGATGAGCAGTTCTTC.

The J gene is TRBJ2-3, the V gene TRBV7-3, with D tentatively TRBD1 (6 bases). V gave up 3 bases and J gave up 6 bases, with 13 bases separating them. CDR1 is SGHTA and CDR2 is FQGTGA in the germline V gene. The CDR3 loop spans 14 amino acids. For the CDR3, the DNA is TGTGCCAGCAGCTTGAACAGGGCTGCCGATACGCAGTATTTT. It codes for CASSLNRAADTQYF. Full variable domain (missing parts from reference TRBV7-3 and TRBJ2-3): GAGVSQTPSNKVTEKGKYVELRCDPISGHTALYWYRQSLGQGPEFLIYFQGTGAADDSGLPNDRFFAVRPEGSVSTLKIQRTERGDSAVYLCASSLNRAADTQYFGPGTRLTVL.

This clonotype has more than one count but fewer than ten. The CDR3 nucleotides read TGCAGCGTTTCCCGACGGCTTGCCAACAATGAGCAGTTCTTC. It specifies CSVSRRLANNEQFF. V usage is TRBV29-1 and J usage is TRBJ2-1; D not resolved. CDR1 and CDR2 (germline): SQVTM, ANQGSEA. The CDR3 runs to 14 residues. V gave up 5 bases and J gave up 5 bases, with 16 bases separating them.

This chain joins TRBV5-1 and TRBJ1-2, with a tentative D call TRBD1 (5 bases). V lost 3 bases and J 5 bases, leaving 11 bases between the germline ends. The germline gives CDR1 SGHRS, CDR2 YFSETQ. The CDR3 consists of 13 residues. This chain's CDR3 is CASSWIRGYGYTF. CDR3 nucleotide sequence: TGCGCCAGCAGCTGGATTAGGGGTTATGGCTACACCTTC.

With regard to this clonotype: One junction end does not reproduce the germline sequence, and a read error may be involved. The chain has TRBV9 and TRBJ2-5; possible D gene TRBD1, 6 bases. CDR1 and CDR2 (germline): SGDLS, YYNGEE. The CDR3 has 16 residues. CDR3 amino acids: CAGSATPRDIRETQYF. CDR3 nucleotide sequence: TGTGCCGGCAGCGCGACGCCCCGGGACATTAGGGAGACCCAGTACTTC.

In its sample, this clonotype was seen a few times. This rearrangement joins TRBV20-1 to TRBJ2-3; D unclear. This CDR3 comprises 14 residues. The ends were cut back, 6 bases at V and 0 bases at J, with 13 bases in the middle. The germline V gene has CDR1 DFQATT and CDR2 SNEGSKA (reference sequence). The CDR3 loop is CSAPGGSSTDTQYF. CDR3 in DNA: TGCAGTGCCCCGGGCGGCAGTAGCACAGATACGCAGTATTTT.

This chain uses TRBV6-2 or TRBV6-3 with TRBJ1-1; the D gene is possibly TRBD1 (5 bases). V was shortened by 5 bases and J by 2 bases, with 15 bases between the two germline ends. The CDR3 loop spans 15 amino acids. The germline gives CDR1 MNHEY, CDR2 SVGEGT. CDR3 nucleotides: TGTGCCAGCAGTGGCCCCGGGGCAGCCAACACTGAAGCTTTCTTT. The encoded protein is CASSGPGAANTEAFF.

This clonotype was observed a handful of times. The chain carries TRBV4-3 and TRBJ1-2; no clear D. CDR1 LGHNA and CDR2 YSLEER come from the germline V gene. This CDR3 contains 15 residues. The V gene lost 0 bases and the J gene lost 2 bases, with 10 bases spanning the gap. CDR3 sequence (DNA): TGCGCCAGCAGCCAAGACCCCTCTCCGAACTATGGCTACACCTTC. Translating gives CASSQDPSPNYGYTF.

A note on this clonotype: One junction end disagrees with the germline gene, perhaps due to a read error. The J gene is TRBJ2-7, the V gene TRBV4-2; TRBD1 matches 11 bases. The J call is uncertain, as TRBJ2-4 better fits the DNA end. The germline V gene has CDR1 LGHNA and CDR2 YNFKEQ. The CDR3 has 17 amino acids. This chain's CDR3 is CVSSQDAEGDRGNIQYF. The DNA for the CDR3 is TGTGTCAGCAGCCAAGATGCCGAAGGGGACAGGGGGAACATTCAGTACTTC.

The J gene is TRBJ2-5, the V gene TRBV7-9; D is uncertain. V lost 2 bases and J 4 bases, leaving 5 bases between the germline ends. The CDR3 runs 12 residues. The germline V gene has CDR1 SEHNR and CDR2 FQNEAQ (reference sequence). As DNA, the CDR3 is TGTGCCAGCAGCTTATATATAGAGACCCAGTACTTC. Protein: CASSLYIETQYF. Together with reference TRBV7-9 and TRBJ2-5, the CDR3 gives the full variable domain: DTGVSQNPRHKITKRGQNVTFRCDPISEHNRLYWYRQTLGQGPEFLTYFQNEAQLEKSRLLSDRFSAERPKGSFSTLEIQRTEQGDSAMYLCASSLYIETQYFGPGTRLLVL.

CDR3 DNA sequence: TGTGCCACCAGCAGAGATATGGGAGAGAACACTGAAGCTTTCTTT. Protein product: CATSRDMGENTEAFF. The V and J genes are TRBV15 and TRBJ1-1; D unclear. V lost 0 bases and J 1 base, leaving 9 bases between the germline ends. The germline gives CDR1 LNHNV, CDR2 YYDKDF (reference sequence). This CDR3 has 15 residues.

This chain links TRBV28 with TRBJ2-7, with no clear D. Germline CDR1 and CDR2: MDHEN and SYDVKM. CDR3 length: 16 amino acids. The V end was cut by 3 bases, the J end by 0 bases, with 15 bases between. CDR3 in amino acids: CASSLSRIPSSYEQYF. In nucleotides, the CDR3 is TGTGCCAGCAGTTTGTCAAGGATCCCTAGCTCCTACGAGCAGTACTTC.

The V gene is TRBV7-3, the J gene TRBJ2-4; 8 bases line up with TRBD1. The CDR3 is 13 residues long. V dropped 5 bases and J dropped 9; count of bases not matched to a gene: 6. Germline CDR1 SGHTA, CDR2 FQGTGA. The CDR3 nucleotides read TGTGCCAGCAGCCCGGGACAGGAGAGCATTCAGTACTTC. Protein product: CASSPGQESIQYF.

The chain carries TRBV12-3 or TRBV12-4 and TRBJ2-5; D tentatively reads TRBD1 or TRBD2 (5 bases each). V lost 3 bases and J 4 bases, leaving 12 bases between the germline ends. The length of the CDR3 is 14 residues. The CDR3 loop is CASSFGGVGETQYF. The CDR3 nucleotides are TGTGCCAGCAGTTTTGGGGGAGTCGGAGAGACCCAGTACTTC.

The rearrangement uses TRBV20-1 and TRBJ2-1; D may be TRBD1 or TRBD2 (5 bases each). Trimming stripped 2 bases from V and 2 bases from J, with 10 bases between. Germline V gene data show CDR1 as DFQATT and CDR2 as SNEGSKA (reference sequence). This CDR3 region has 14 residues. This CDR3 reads CSARPGSTYNEQFF. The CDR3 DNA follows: TGCAGTGCTAGACCAGGGAGTACCTACAATGAGCAGTTCTTC.

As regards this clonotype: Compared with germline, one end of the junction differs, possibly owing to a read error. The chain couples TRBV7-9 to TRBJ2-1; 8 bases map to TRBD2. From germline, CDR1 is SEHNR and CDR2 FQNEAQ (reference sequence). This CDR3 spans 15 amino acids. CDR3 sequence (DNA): TGTGCCAGTAGCTTAGGGGGACTAGCCTACAATGAGCAGTTCTTC. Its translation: CASSLGGLAYNEQFF.

In DNA form, the CDR3 reads TGTGCCAGCAGCTCATCCCCGGGACAGCCTAACTATGGCTACACCTTC. Translated, it gives CASSSSPGQPNYGYTF. The rearrangement uses TRBV7-9 and TRBJ1-2; 7 bases agree with TRBD1. This CDR3 is built from 16 residues. Trimming removed 4 bases from V and 0 bases from J; junction bases left unmatched: 8. CDR1 is SEHNR and CDR2 is FQNEAQ in the germline V gene (reference sequence). Using reference TRBV7-9 and TRBJ1-2 for the parts outside the CDR3, the full variable domain is DTGVSQNPRHKITKRGQNVTFRCDPISEHNRLYWYRQTLGQGPEFLTYFQNEAQLEKSRLLSDRFSAERPKGSFSTLEIQRTEQGDSAMYLCASSSSPGQPNYGYTFGSGTRLTVV.

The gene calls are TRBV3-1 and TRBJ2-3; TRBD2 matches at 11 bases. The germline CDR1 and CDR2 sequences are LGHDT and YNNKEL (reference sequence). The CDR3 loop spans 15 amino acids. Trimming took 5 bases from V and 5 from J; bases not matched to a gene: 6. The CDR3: CASSWRLAGLDTQYF. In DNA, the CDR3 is TGTGCCAGCAGCTGGCGACTAGCGGGGTTAGATACGCAGTATTTT.